This T cell receptor (beta chain) was sequenced in a study of blood T cell repertoires in COVID-19. Across the whole study: COVID-19 samples from acute and convalescent phases originated in the United States, Italy and Spain.

This clone was found a few times. The CDR3 extends over 12 amino acids. With 8 bases removed from V and 7 bases from J, the gap between germline ends came to 14 bases. CDR1 is SNHLY and CDR2 is FYNNEI in the germline V gene. Per the authors' pipeline: Nucleated cell counts were estimated from reference gene primer amplification. The data were produced by immunoSEQ multiplex PCR, yet TCRdb's version contains in-frame clones alone and is incomplete. V, J and clone size are those of that table, while D and trimming were read from the DNA. The data hold some 150,000 clones, with approximately 85% observed a single time.

The rearrangement links TRBV2 to TRBJ1-2, with D unresolved. Sequencing input: peripheral blood. This TCR derives from a man aged 40-49 years with acute or convalescent COVID-19. As DNA, the CDR3 is TGTGCCAGCCAGCAGAGCGAAGGTGGCTACACCTTC. Its protein is CASQQSEGGYTF.